This T cell receptor beta chain was captured in a study of OX40 agonist ivuxolimab in advanced cancers. As concerns this clone: Its antigen remains unknown.

V was pared by 3 bases and J by 5 bases, with 3 bases of the junction left unmatched. The CDR3 is 16 residues long. The germline V gene encodes CDR1 LNHDA and CDR2 SQIVND (reference sequence). General observations from the study: In CD8+ T cells, expanded clones were on average more numerous than in CD4+.

Generated by immunoSEQ multiplex PCR, the TCRdb table keeps only in-frame clones and is missing some. The data hold 40,000 to 60,000 clones, with about 81% observed a single time. The rearrangement links TRBV19 to TRBJ2-5; 16 positions agree with TRBD2. The sequence came from an adult with an advanced solid tumor such as melanoma, head and neck, liver or kidney cancer. Sequencing was performed on CD4+ or CD8+ T cells sorted from blood, taken in a trial of the OX40 agonist ivuxolimab. The CDR3 DNA reads as TGTGCCAGTAGTATGGGGACTAGCGGGAGGGCGGAGACCCAGTACTTC. Translated: CASSMGTSGRAETQYF. The full variable domain, in which reference TRBV19 and TRBJ2-5 provide the parts outside the CDR3, is DGGITQSPKYLFRKEGQNVTLSCEQNLNHDAMYWYRQDPGQGLRLIYYSQIVNDFQKGDIAEGYSVSREKKESFPLTVTSAQKNPTAFYLCASSMGTSGRAETQYFGPGTRLLVL.